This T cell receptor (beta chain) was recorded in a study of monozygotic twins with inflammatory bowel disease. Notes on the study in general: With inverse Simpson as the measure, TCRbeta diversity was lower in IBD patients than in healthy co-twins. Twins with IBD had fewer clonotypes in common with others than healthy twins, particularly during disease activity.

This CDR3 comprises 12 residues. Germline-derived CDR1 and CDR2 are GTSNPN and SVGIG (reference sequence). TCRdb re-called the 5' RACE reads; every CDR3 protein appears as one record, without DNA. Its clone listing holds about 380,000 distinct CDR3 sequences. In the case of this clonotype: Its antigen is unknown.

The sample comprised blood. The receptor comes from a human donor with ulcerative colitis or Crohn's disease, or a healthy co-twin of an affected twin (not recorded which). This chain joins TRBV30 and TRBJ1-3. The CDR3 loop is CAWRTSGNTIYF.